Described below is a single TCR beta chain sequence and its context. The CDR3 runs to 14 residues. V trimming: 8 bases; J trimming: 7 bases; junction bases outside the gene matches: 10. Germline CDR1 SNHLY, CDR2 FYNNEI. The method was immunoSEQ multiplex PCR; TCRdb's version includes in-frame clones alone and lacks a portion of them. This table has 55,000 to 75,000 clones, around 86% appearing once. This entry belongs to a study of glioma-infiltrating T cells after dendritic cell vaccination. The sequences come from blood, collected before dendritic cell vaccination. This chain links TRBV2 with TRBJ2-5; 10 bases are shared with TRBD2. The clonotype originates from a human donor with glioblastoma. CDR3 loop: CASGTSGDSRTQYF. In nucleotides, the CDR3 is TGTGCCAGCGGTACTAGCGGGGATTCAAGGACCCAGTACTTC.